Presented here are 15 T cell receptor beta chains from one specimen sequenced in a study of T-cell reconstitution after alpha-beta-depleted transplantation in children. The TCRbeta library was prepared with unique molecular identifiers. TCRdb re-called the PCR reads with MiXCR, one entry per CDR3 protein. This table holds approximately 500,000 distinct CDR3 sequences, under 12% found once. Sequencing was performed on PBMCs, taken before TCRalphabeta/CD19-depleted stem cell transplant. These receptors were collected from a child aged 2-15 years with inherited bone marrow failure, due to receive a stem cell transplant.

Many counts were recorded for this clonotype. The chain is built from TRBV20-1 and TRBJ2-7, with 8 bases identical to TRBD2. The CDR3 runs 15 residues. With V trimmed by 5 bases and J by 4 bases, 13 bases remained unmatched. From germline, CDR1 is DFQATT and CDR2 SNEGSKA (reference sequence). DNA of the CDR3: TGCAGTGCTCACGAAGTCAGCGGGAGCGCTTACGAGCAGTACTTC. Protein sequence: CSAHEVSGSAYEQYF.

This clonotype was counted many times. The CDR3 loop is CASSLQGLIPVEQYF. The CDR3 DNA reads as TGTGCCAGCAGCTTGCAGGGACTTATTCCTGTCGAGCAGTACTTC. The chain recombines TRBV5-5 with TRBJ2-7; D might be TRBD2 (6 bases). The V gene lost 1 base and the J gene lost 6 bases, with 17 bases spanning the gap. This CDR3 is 15 amino acids long. The V gene's germline CDR1 is SGHKS and CDR2 YYEKEE (reference sequence).

This clonotype was detected many times. The V call is TRBV20-1, the J call TRBJ1-1; the match to TRBD1 covers 7 bases. The V segment lost 5 bases and the J segment 7 bases; nucleotides outside the gene matches: 10. CDR3 length equals 13 residues. Germline CDR1 is DFQATT and CDR2 is SNEGSKA (reference sequence). The CDR3 DNA follows: TGCAGTGCTCCTGACAGGGTAGGTGTTGAAGCTTTCTTT. It translates to CSAPDRVGVEAFF.

This clonotype has just a few counts. V usage is TRBV18 and J usage is TRBJ2-1, with a tentative D call TRBD2 (5 bases). V shed 3 bases and J shed 8 bases, with 11 bases lying between them. This CDR3 has 13 amino acids. Germline-derived CDR1 and CDR2 are KGHSH and LQKENI. CDR3 protein: CASSPRTGDEQFF. The CDR3 DNA reads TGTGCCAGCTCACCTAGGACTGGAGATGAGCAGTTCTTC.

The chain has TRBV20-1 and TRBJ2-1; TRBD1 aligns across 8 bases. The CDR3 covers 15 residues. With V trimmed by 3 bases and J by 7 bases, 11 bases remained unmatched. Germline V gives CDR1 DFQATT, CDR2 SNEGSKA (reference sequence). CDR3 DNA: TGCAGTGCTAGTTGGACAGGGCGAGACAAAAATGAGCAGTTCTTC. This gives the protein CSASWTGRDKNEQFF.

In this sample, this clonotype turned up many times. V gene TRBV28 combines with J gene TRBJ2-2; D remains unclear. The CDR3 is 14 amino acids. Trimming took 4 bases from V and 4 from J, leaving 10 bases between them. Germline-derived CDR1 and CDR2 are MDHEN and SYDVKM. In DNA, the CDR3 is TGTGCCAGCAGTTCTGGGCGTCTCACCGGGGAGCTGTTTTTT. Residues: CASSSGRLTGELFF.

This clonotype appeared many times. This rearrangement joins TRBV7-9 to TRBJ2-2; 7 bases are shared with TRBD2. Germline CDR1 is SEHNR and CDR2 is FQNEAQ (reference sequence). V lost 4 bases, J lost 4 bases, and 9 bases stayed unmatched. This CDR3 comprises 16 residues. CDR3 protein: CASSSGLAVITGELFF. CDR3 nucleotides: TGTGCCAGCAGCTCCGGGCTAGCGGTTATCACCGGGGAGCTGTTTTTT.

This chain links TRBV20-1 with TRBJ2-1; TRBD2 is a possible D gene (5 bases). V was cut by 1 base and J by 10 bases, with 14 bases left in between. The germline V gene encodes CDR1 DFQATT and CDR2 SNEGSKA (reference sequence). This CDR3 is 13 amino acids long. DNA of the CDR3: TGCAGTGCTAGAGGGCTCGGAGGCAGGGAGCAGTTCTTC. Protein: CSARGLGGREQFF.

The table lists this clonotype with many counts. J is TRBJ1-5 and V is TRBV12-3 or TRBV12-4, with TRBD1 matching over 7 bases. J was trimmed by 9 bases and V by 6 bases; bases with no gene match: 17. The CDR3 sequence is 16 residues long. This chain's CDR3 is CASSRGTGARRVPQHF. In DNA form, the CDR3 reads TGTGCCAGCAGCCGGGGTACAGGGGCCCGTAGGGTGCCCCAGCATTTT.

The table lists this clonotype with many counts. This chain connects TRBV12-3 or TRBV12-4 to TRBJ2-7; 11 bases are shared with TRBD2. This CDR3 contains 15 residues. Trimming at V came to 3 bases and at J to 3 bases, leaving 4 bases not matched to a gene. In DNA, the CDR3 is TGTGCCAGCAGTTTCCGTAGCGGGAGGGTCTACGAGCAGTACTTC. This translates into CASSFRSGRVYEQYF.

In this sample, this clonotype turned up a few times. The V call is TRBV7-9, the J call TRBJ1-3; no clear D. Germline values: CDR1 SEHNR, CDR2 FQNEAQ (reference sequence). The length of the CDR3 is 12 residues. Trimming removed 2 bases at V and 6 bases at J, with 5 bases between. The CDR3 region is CASSLNVNTIYF. Written as DNA, the CDR3 is TGTGCCAGCAGCTTAAACGTAAACACCATATATTTT.

This clonotype was observed a handful of times. CDR3 sequence: CASNAGGGSGNTIYF. Here the CDR3 DNA reads TGTGCCAGCAATGCCGGGGGAGGGTCTGGAAACACCATATATTTT. The J gene is TRBJ1-3, the V gene TRBV28, with D tentatively TRBD1 (5 bases). Germline assignment: CDR1 MDHEN and CDR2 SYDVKM. Trimming shortened V by 7 bases and J by 1 base, and 14 bases separated the two germline ends. This CDR3 is 15 amino acids long.

This clonotype appeared many times. This chain links TRBV12-3 or TRBV12-4 with TRBJ2-3; no clear D. This CDR3 region has 14 residues. V lost 3 bases to trimming and J lost 5 bases, with 12 bases between them. CDR3 amino acids: CASSLGGGRDTQYF. CDR3 in DNA: TGTGCCAGCAGTTTGGGCGGTGGAAGAGATACGCAGTATTTT.

This clonotype was counted at least ten times. The CDR3 DNA reads as TGCGCCAGCAGCCAAACAGGGGGCTTTGGAACCTACGAGCAGTACTTC. Translation gives CASSQTGGFGTYEQYF. The chain recombines TRBV4-1 with TRBJ2-7; 9 nucleotides agree with TRBD1. V shed 2 bases and J 2 bases; nucleotides not matched to a gene: 7. Per the germline V gene, CDR1 is MGHRA and CDR2 is YSYEKL. The CDR3 is 16 amino acids.

This clonotype was found many times. The chain is built from TRBV5-1 and TRBJ2-3; 10 bases are shared with TRBD2. The trim removed 4 bases at V and 2 bases at J, leaving 13 bases unmatched. The CDR3 contains 18 residues. In germline, CDR1 is SGHRS, CDR2 YFSETQ. DNA for the CDR3: TGCGCCAGCAGCGGAGAACCTCCTAGCGGGAGACTCACAGATACGCAGTATTTT. This gives the protein CASSGEPPSGRLTDTQYF.